This TCR beta chain was captured by sequencing in a study of cytomegalovirus exposure and HLA in healthy donors. Study outcomes and limitations: Across HLA loci, a later analysis found differing TCR association rates, with DRB1 most and HLA-C fewest.

A word on this clone: Antigen: not known.

The CDR3 loop spans 16 amino acids. From germline, CDR1 is MNHEY and CDR2 SVGAGI. Trimming stripped 0 bases from V and 3 bases from J, with 12 bases between. The study ran its PCR with 60 Vbeta and 13 Jbeta primers. Clones were read by immunoSEQ multiplex PCR, and TCRdb kept only the in-frame ones, dropping some. The repertoire holds 95,000 or so clones, with about 77% as singletons. The chain couples TRBV6-5 to TRBJ1-3; D call uncertain. The origin of this receptor is a woman in her thirties or forties in good health and CMV-seronegative. Sequencing was carried out using PBMCs. The CDR3 DNA is TGTGCCAGCAGTTACTCCTCCCTTTCTAGTGGAAACACCATATATTTT. Translated, it gives CASSYSSLSSGNTIYF.